This TCR beta chain was recorded in a study of T cells in Graves' hyperthyroidism and ophthalmopathy. General study results and limits: Blood also showed most of the thyroid clonotypes that were expanded above 0.001.

This clonotype was picked up one time. Antigen unknown. A much larger clone is a single base away; this may be a read error. Uncontrolled infections, other autoimmune diseases, pregnancy or lactation led to exclusion of patients. From germline, CDR1 is LGHDT and CDR2 YNNKEL (reference sequence). The CDR3 is 14 residues long. V was clipped by 3 bases and J by 4 bases, with 12 bases between them. Authors of the study amplified TCR beta CDR3 regions from RNA transcripts. RT-PCR in the first round (using the HTBI primer set) targeted the TCR CDR3. TCRdb called the multiplex PCR reads again in MiXCR, with one record for every CDR3 protein. The sample consists of roughly 700,000 distinct CDR3 sequences, roughly a sixth of them appearing once.

Sequenced input: blood. The receptor was derived from a man between 45 and 60 years old with Graves' hyperthyroidism. The chain is built from TRBV3-1 and TRBJ1-1; D not resolved. The CDR3 here is CASSHNSGVTEAFF. The CDR3 nucleotides are TGTGCCAGCAGCCATAATTCGGGTGTCACTGAAGCTTTCTTT.